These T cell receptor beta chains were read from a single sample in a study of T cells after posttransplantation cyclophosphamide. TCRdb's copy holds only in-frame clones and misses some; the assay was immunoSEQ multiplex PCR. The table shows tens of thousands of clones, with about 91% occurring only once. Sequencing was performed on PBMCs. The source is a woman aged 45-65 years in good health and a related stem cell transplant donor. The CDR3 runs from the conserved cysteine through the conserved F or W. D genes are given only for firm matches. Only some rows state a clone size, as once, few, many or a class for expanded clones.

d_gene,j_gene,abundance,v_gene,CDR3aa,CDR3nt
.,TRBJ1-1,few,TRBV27,CASISPGLQEAFF,TGTGCCAGCATTTCCCCCGGACTCCAAGAAGCTTTCTTT
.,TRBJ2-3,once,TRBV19,CASSYRDGTDTQYF,TGTGCCAGTAGTTACAGGGACGGCACAGATACGCAGTATTTT
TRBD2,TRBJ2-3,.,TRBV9,CASSVEMSSGGITDTQYF,TGTGCCAGCAGCGTAGAAATGTCTAGCGGGGGGATCACAGATACGCAGTATTTT
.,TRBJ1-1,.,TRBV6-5,CASSYSLSGERTEAFF,TGTGCCAGCAGTTACTCTCTCTCCGGTGAGAGGACTGAAGCTTTCTTT
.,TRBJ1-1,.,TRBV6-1,CASSEQGSHEAFF,TGTGCCAGCAGTGAACAGGGGTCCCACGAAGCTTTCTTT
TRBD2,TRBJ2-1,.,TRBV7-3,CASSPLVSAGGPNEQFF,TGTGCCAGCAGCCCTCTGGTCAGTGCGGGAGGGCCCAATGAGCAGTTCTTC
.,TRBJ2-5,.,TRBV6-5,CASSYWGSQETQYF,TGTGCCAGCAGTTACTGGGGCAGCCAAGAGACCCAGTACTTC
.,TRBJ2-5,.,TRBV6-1,CASSASGANRGETQYF,TGTGCCAGCAGTGCTAGCGGGGCCAACAGGGGGGAGACCCAGTACTTC
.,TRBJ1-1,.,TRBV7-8,CASSLTTGNTEAFF,TGTGCCAGCAGCTTGACTACGGGGAACACTGAAGCTTTCTTT
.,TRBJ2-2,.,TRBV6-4,CASSDSRTGAGELFF,TGTGCCAGCAGTGACTCGCGGACTGGAGCCGGGGAGCTGTTTTTT
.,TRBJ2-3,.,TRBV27,CASRGSSTDTQYF,TGTGCCAGCAGGGGGAGTAGCACAGATACGCAGTATTTT
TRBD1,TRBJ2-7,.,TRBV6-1,CASSRDRDYEQYF,TGTGCCAGCAGCCGGGACAGGGACTACGAGCAGTACTTC
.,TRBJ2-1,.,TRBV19,CASNTGPHNEQFF,TGTGCCAGTAACACAGGGCCCCACAATGAGCAGTTCTTC
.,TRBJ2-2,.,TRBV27,CASRVRDLNTGELFF,TGTGCCAGCAGAGTCAGGGATTTGAACACCGGGGAGCTGTTTTTT
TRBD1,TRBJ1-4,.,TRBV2,CASSAQGRGEKLFF,TGTGCCAGCAGTGCACAGGGGAGAGGGGAAAAACTGTTTTTT
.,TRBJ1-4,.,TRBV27,CASSIRGVEKLFF,TGTGCCAGCAGCATAAGGGGCGTGGAAAAACTGTTTTTT
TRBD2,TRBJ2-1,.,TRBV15,CATSSSSGTGYNEQFF,TGTGCCACCAGCAGCTCTAGCGGGACGGGTTACAATGAGCAGTTCTTC
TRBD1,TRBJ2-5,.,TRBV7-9,CASSFGQGAMETQYF,TGTGCCAGCAGCTTTGGACAGGGGGCTATGGAGACCCAGTACTTC
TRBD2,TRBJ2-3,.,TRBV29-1,CSVEDSGGIDTQYF,TGCAGCGTTGAAGATAGCGGGGGGATAGATACGCAGTATTTT
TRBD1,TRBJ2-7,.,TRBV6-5,CASSYSGRGYEQYF,TGTGCCAGCAGTTACTCGGGCAGGGGGTACGAGCAGTACTTC
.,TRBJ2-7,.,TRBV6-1,CASNLAAAYEQYF,TGTGCCAGCAATCTCGCCGCAGCCTACGAGCAGTACTTC
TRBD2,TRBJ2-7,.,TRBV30,CAWSGLAGYEQYF,TGTGCCTGGTCCGGACTAGCGGGATACGAGCAGTACTTC
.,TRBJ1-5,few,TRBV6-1,CASTPPGSNQPQHF,TGTGCCAGCACCCCCCCCGGGAGCAATCAGCCCCAGCATTTT
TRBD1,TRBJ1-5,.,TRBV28,CASSLTGATNQPQHF,TGTGCCAGCAGCCTTACAGGGGCCACCAATCAGCCCCAGCATTTT
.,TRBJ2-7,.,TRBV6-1,CASSEQPGGYYEQYF,TGTGCCAGCAGTGAACAACCCGGGGGTTACTACGAGCAGTACTTC
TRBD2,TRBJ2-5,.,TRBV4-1,CASSQDPGGGETQYF,TGCGCCAGCAGCCAAGACCCTGGGGGGGGAGAGACCCAGTACTTC
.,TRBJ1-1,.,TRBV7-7,CASSLLLLRAAEAFF,TGTGCCAGCAGCTTACTTTTACTGAGGGCCGCTGAAGCTTTCTTT
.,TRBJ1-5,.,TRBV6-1,CASSDVRDQPQHF,TGTGCCAGCAGTGACGTCAGGGATCAGCCCCAGCATTTT
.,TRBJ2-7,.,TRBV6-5,CASSRQGYEQYF,TGTGCCAGCAGCCGGCAGGGCTACGAGCAGTACTTC
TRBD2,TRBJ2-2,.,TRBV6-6,CATSRERADGELFF,TGTGCCACCTCGCGGGAGAGGGCCGACGGGGAGCTGTTTTTT
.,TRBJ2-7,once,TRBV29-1,CSVVTGAYEQYF,TGCAGCGTTGTCACAGGAGCCTACGAGCAGTACTTC
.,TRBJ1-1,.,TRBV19,CASRGRALNTEAFF,TGTGCCAGTAGGGGCAGGGCCTTGAACACTGAAGCTTTCTTT
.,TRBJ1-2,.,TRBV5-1,CASSLGEYGYTF,TGCGCCAGCAGCTTAGGAGAATATGGCTACACCTTC
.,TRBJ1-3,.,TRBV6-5,CASRSTAASGNTIYF,TGTGCCAGCAGATCAACAGCGGCCTCTGGAAACACCATATATTTT
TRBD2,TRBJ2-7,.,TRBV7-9,CASLSTSSSYEQYF,TGTGCCAGCTTGTCGACTAGCAGCTCCTACGAGCAGTACTTC
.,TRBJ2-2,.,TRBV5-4,CASSLEGGGNTGELFF,TGTGCCAGCAGCTTGGAGGGAGGCGGGAACACCGGGGAGCTGTTTTTT
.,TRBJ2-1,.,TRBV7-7,CASSLTKYNEQFF,TGTGCCAGCAGCTTGACAAAATACAATGAGCAGTTCTTC
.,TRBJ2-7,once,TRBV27,CASSFYSGYEQYF,TGTGCCAGCAGTTTCTATAGCGGCTACGAGCAGTACTTC
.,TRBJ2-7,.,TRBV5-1,CASSLSGADLYEQYF,TGCGCCAGCAGCTTGTCAGGGGCTGATCTCTACGAGCAGTACTTC
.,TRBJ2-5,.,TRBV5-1,CASSFPNQETQYF,TGCGCCAGCAGCTTCCCTAACCAAGAGACCCAGTACTTC
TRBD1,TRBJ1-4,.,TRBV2,CASREGQGILTTNEKLFF,TGTGCTAGCAGGGAAGGACAGGGCATCCTCACAACTAATGAAAAACTGTTTTTT
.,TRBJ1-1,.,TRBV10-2,CASSDGAAEAFF,TGCGCCAGCAGTGATGGTGCGGCTGAAGCTTTCTTT
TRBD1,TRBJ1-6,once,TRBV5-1,CASRLGQGNNSPLHF,TGCGCCAGCAGACTGGGACAGGGGAATAATTCACCCCTCCACTTT
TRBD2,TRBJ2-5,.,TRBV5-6,CASSFAGLFQETQYF,TGTGCCAGCAGTTTCGCGGGACTATTCCAAGAGACCCAGTACTTC
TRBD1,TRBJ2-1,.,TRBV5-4,CASSRTGQGGDEQFF,TGTGCCAGCAGCCGTACGGGACAGGGGGGCGATGAGCAGTTCTTC
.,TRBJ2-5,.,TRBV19,CASSITTDSQETQYF,TGTGCCAGTAGTATAACTACGGACAGCCAAGAGACCCAGTACTTC
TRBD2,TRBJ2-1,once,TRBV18,CASSRGTNDNEQFF,TGTGCCAGCTCACGAGGGACTAATGACAATGAGCAGTTCTTC
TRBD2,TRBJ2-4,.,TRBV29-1,CSVQLLAGEGIQYF,TGCAGCGTCCAACTACTAGCGGGAGAAGGCATTCAGTACTTC
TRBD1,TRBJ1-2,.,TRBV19,CASSTTGTGNGYTF,TGTGCCAGTAGTACGACCGGGACAGGGAATGGCTACACCTTC
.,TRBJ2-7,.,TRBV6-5,CASRQESSYEQYF,TGTGCCAGCAGACAGGAATCCTCCTACGAGCAGTACTTC
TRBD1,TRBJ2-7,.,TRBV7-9,CASSDRGPSYEQYF,TGTGCCAGCAGCGACAGGGGGCCGTCCTACGAGCAGTACTTC